This record covers a single TCR beta chain. Its antigen remains unknown. Library input was approximately 1.8 micrograms of DNA from cryopreserved PBMCs. This CDR3 is built from 12 residues. Per germline, CDR1 SNHLY and CDR2 FYNNEI. The trim removed 10 bases at V and 5 bases at J, leaving 4 bases unmatched. The repertoire was sequenced with immunoSEQ multiplex PCR; TCRdb's copy has only in-frame clones and lacks some. The top ten clones hold roughly 5.9% of a sample with about 200,000 clones, roughly three quarters of them seen once. The sample comes from a study of cytotoxic CD8 clonotypes in ibrutinib-treated CLL. At the level of the study: After a median of around six years, some 14 patients stayed remitted and about twelve progressed; responses had been partial in approximately 24 and complete in 2. Study-level results: At ibrutinib response, clonality increased, and at progression it declined back toward baseline. Treatment left the uncommon public clonotypes either contracted or stable in frequency.

The chain has TRBV2 and TRBJ1-4, with 7 bases matching TRBD1. Sequences were derived from PBMCs, sampled after 12 months of ibrutinib treatment. The receptor's source is a human donor with chronic lymphocytic leukemia. CDR3 sequence reads: CATTGFNEKLFF. CDR3 DNA sequence: TGTGCCACGACAGGGTTCAATGAAAAACTGTTTTTT.